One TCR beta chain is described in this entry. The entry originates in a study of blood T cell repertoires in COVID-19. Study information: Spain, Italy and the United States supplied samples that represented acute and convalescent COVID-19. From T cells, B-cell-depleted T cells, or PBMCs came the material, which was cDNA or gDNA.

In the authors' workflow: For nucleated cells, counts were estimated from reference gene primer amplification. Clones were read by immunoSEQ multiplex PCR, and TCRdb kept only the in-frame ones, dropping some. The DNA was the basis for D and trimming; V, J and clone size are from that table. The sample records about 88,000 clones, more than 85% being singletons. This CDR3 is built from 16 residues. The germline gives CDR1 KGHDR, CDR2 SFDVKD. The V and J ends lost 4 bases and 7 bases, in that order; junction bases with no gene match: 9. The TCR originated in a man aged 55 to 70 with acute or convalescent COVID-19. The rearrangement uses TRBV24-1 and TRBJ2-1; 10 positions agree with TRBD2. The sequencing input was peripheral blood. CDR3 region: CATSDSASGSRNEQFF. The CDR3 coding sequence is TGTGCCACCAGTGACTCAGCTAGCGGGAGTAGAAATGAGCAGTTCTTC.